This record looks at one TCR beta chain sequence and its context. The data were obtained in a study of blood T cell repertoires in COVID-19. Across the study: PBMCs, B-cell-depleted T cells, or T cells were the source of the cDNA or gDNA that made up the material.

Original analysis: Estimation of nucleated cell counts relied on the amplification of reference gene primers. Assay: immunoSEQ multiplex PCR; the TCRdb copy retains only in-frame clones and omits some. Clonal size and the V and J genes are those of that table, whereas D and trimming came from the DNA. This table has some 150,000 clones, 84% appearing once. Trimming at V came to 6 bases and at J to 7 bases, leaving 5 bases not matched to a gene. The germline V gene has CDR1 SNHLY and CDR2 FYNNEI. The CDR3 spans 14 residues. This sequence originates from a human donor in a cohort sampled during active COVID-19. Sequencing input: peripheral blood. The genes are TRBV2 and TRBJ1-3; 11 nucleotides match TRBD1. CDR3 loop: CASSGQGARNTIYF. The CDR3, as DNA: TGTGCCAGCAGCGGACAGGGGGCACGTAACACCATATATTTT.